The entry that follows covers one T cell receptor beta chain sequence. Its antigen is currently unknown. This specimen belongs to a study of cytomegalovirus exposure and HLA in healthy donors. CDR1 is LNHDA and CDR2 is SQIVND in the germline V gene (reference sequence). This CDR3 region has 11 residues. Trimming took off 6 bases at V and 1 base at J, with 3 bases between the two ends. Both 60 Vbeta primers and 13 Jbeta primers went into the PCR. Libraries were prepared by immunoSEQ multiplex PCR; TCRdb keeps only in-frame clonotypes and omits some of them. Of roughly 110,000 clones in the sample, about 70% were seen once. Study-wide results and limits: Earlier analysis yielded a pattern in which most TCR beta V segments were productive about 90% or about 30% of the time.

The chain joins TRBV19 to TRBJ1-1; D uncertain. The receptor comes from a boy aged 5-17 years in good health and CMV-seronegative. Sequenced sample: PBMCs. Here the CDR3 DNA reads TGTGCCAGTAGCCGGAACACTGAAGCTTTCTTT. Protein sequence: CASSRNTEAFF.